The 30 T cell receptor beta chains below come from one sample, sequenced in a study of T cell changes during pregnancy in multiple sclerosis. Measured with immunoSEQ multiplex PCR; TCRdb has only the in-frame clones, and not every one. The sample holds 80,000 to 95,000 clones, over 85% seen once. Here the sequenced sample was peripheral blood, taken in the third trimester of pregnancy. All receptors come from a female donor in good health, enrolled as a control in a pregnancy study.

This chain joins TRBV5-4 and TRBJ2-1; 13 positions match TRBD2. Germline V gives CDR1 SGHNT, CDR2 YYREEE (reference sequence). The CDR3 loop spans 16 amino acids. Germline trimming cut 4 bases from V and 7 bases from J; bases unmatched to any gene: 8. The CDR3 protein is CASSPRTSGRGNEQFF. As DNA, the CDR3 is TGTGCCAGCAGCCCAAGAACTAGCGGGAGGGGGAATGAGCAGTTCTTC.

The chain has TRBV6-1 and TRBJ2-2; 7 bases are a match to TRBD2. V shed 2 bases and J 2 bases; nucleotides not matched to a gene: 14. From germline, CDR1 is MNHNS and CDR2 SASEGT. CDR3 length: 19 amino acids. The CDR3 DNA sequence: TGTGCCAGCAGTGAAAGGAGCCGGGGACTAAGACTTAACACCGGGGAGCTGTTTTTT. As protein: CASSERSRGLRLNTGELFF.

V and J are TRBV5-1 and TRBJ2-5; D is uncertain. The CDR3 consists of 16 residues. V shed 2 bases and J shed 1 base, with 15 bases lying between them. Germline V gives CDR1 SGHRS, CDR2 YFSETQ. The DNA for the CDR3 is TGCGCCAGCAGCTTCCGACAATCTCTTGGCCAAGAGACCCAGTACTTC. Translated: CASSFRQSLGQETQYF.

This chain links TRBV28 with TRBJ2-5, with 7 bases matching TRBD1. The CDR3 extends over 14 amino acids. Germline CDR1 is MDHEN and CDR2 is SYDVKM. The V gene end was trimmed by 7 bases and the J gene end by 5 bases; junction bases not matched to a gene: 10. CDR3 nucleotides: TGTGCCAGCAAGCGGCAGGGGGATGTGGAGACCCAGTACTTC. It yields the protein CASKRQGDVETQYF.

V usage is TRBV28 and J usage is TRBJ2-7; 7 bases are a match to TRBD2. Trimming cost V 2 bases and J 5 bases; bases outside gene matches: 9. The CDR3 is 15 residues long. Germline assignment: CDR1 MDHEN and CDR2 SYDVKM. Here the CDR3 DNA reads TGTGCCAGCAGTTTAGCGGGAGCGGGAAAGAACGAGCAGTACTTC. Protein sequence: CASSLAGAGKNEQYF.

This clone was seen a few times. The chain is built from TRBV9 and TRBJ2-6; TRBD2 agrees at 8 bases. This CDR3 has 16 residues. Germline CDR1 and CDR2: SGDLS and YYNGEE. Losses at the gene ends were 3 bases for V and 11 bases for J; bases not matched to a gene: 13. In nucleotides, the CDR3 is TGTGCCAGCAGCGGTGGGCCGGGAGGGACACCCCACGTCCTGACTTTC. Translated, it gives CASSGGPGGTPHVLTF.

This rearrangement joins TRBV27 to TRBJ2-1, with a weak D call TRBD2 (5 bases). The germline V and J ends were trimmed by 3 bases and 2 bases, with 8 bases remaining between them. Germline CDR1 MNHEY, CDR2 SMNVEV (reference sequence). The CDR3 length is 14 residues. In DNA form, the CDR3 reads TGTGCCAGCAGTTTTACCGGGACCTACAATGAGCAGTTCTTC. Translated, it gives CASSFTGTYNEQFF.

The CDR3 protein is CASSSGQDSNQPQHF. CDR3 DNA: TGTGCCAGTAGTTCGGGACAGGATAGCAATCAGCCCCAGCATTTT. The chain uses TRBV19 and TRBJ1-5; the match to TRBD1 covers 8 bases. V gave up 5 bases and J gave up 0 bases; unmatched junction bases: 3. CDR1 is LNHDA, CDR2 SQIVND, per germline (reference sequence). This CDR3 comprises 15 residues.

The chain carries TRBV7-9 and TRBJ1-1; 8 bases align to TRBD1. The V segment lost 1 base and the J segment 5 bases; nucleotides outside the gene matches: 9. Germline V lookup: CDR1 SEHNR, CDR2 FQNEAQ (reference sequence). CDR3 size: 16 residues. CDR3 loop: CASSLGAGTGYTEAFF. The DNA for the CDR3 is TGTGCCAGCAGCTTAGGTGCCGGGACAGGATATACTGAAGCTTTCTTT.

A remark on this clone: At one boundary the junction diverges from the germline segment, which might be a read error. The J gene is TRBJ2-7, the V gene TRBV27; TRBD1 matches at 8 bases. The CDR3 loop spans 14 amino acids. CDR1 and CDR2 (germline): MNHEY, SMNVEV (reference sequence). DNA of the CDR3: TGTGCCAGCCGTTTCAGGGGGCTTTCCTACGAGCAGTACTTC. Its protein is CASRFRGLSYEQYF.

This chain connects TRBV7-2 to TRBJ1-1, with D tentatively TRBD1 (6 bases). Germline V CDR1 and CDR2: SGHTA, FQGNSA. The CDR3 loop spans 15 amino acids. Trimming removed 2 bases from V and 4 bases from J, with 14 bases in between. The CDR3 nucleotides read TGTGCCAGCAGCTTACGAGTAGGGGGACCCACTGAAGCTTTCTTT. Protein sequence: CASSLRVGGPTEAFF.

The chain recombines TRBV11-2 with TRBJ2-3; D is unresolved. The CDR3 length is 13 residues. V lost 5 bases and J 2 bases, leaving 8 bases between the germline ends. The germline V gene has CDR1 SGHAT and CDR2 FQNNGV. In DNA, the CDR3 is TGTGCCAGCAGCCCAGGTATCACAGATACGCAGTATTTT. Translating gives CASSPGITDTQYF.

This clone was observed a handful of times. V is TRBV11-2 and J is TRBJ1-2; TRBD1 might be the D (6 bases). V was clipped by 2 bases and J by 4 bases, with 14 bases between them. Germline V gives CDR1 SGHAT, CDR2 FQNNGV. The CDR3 is 15 residues long. The CDR3 here is CASSLRGREVYGYTF. CDR3 in DNA: TGTGCCAGCAGCTTAAGGGGGAGAGAGGTCTATGGCTACACCTTC. Combining the CDR3 with reference TRBV11-2 and TRBJ1-2 gives the whole variable domain EAGVAQSPRYKIIEKRQSVAFWCNPISGHATLYWYQQILGQGPKLLIQFQNNGVVDDSQLPKDRFSAERLKGVDSTLKIQPAKLEDSAVYLCASSLRGREVYGYTFGSGTRLTVV.

This rearrangement joins TRBV5-1 to TRBJ2-1; TRBD1 matches at 9 bases. Germline assignment: CDR1 SGHRS and CDR2 YFSETQ. CDR3 length: 15 amino acids. V lost 3 bases, J lost 4 bases, and 5 bases stayed unmatched. The chain's CDR3 is CASSSSTGGYNEQFF. The CDR3, as DNA: TGCGCCAGCAGCTCGTCGACAGGGGGATACAATGAGCAGTTCTTC.

The gene calls are TRBV5-1 and TRBJ1-2, with no clear D. V was clipped by 0 bases and J by 4 bases, with 7 bases between them. Germline V gives CDR1 SGHRS, CDR2 YFSETQ. The CDR3 length is 13 residues. The CDR3 sequence is CASSLDMAYGYTF. Here the CDR3 DNA reads TGCGCCAGCAGCTTGGACATGGCCTATGGCTACACCTTC. The variable domain in full, with the rest retrieved from reference TRBV5-1 and TRBJ1-2, is KAGVTQTPRYLIKTRGQQVTLSCSPISGHRSVSWYQQTPGQGLQFLFEYFSETQRNKGNFPGRFSGRQFSNSRSEMNVSTLELGDSALYLCASSLDMAYGYTFGSGTRLTVV.

The rearrangement uses TRBV5-1 and TRBJ2-3; TRBD2 matches 10 bases. Looked up from germline, CDR1 is SGHRS and CDR2 is YFSETQ. The CDR3 spans 16 residues. The junction had 14 bases not matched to a gene; V was cut back by 7 bases and J by 6 bases. In DNA form, the CDR3 reads TGCGCCAGCTCCCTTTCCCAAGCGGGAGGGTCGGATACGCAGTATTTT. Its protein is CASSLSQAGGSDTQYF.

J is TRBJ2-1 and V is TRBV6-1, with 11 bases lining up with TRBD1. Germline trimming cut 7 bases from V and 8 bases from J; bases unmatched to any gene: 7. The CDR3 is made up of 14 amino acids. Germline-derived CDR1 and CDR2 are MNHNS and SASEGT. The CDR3 region has the DNA TGTGCCAGCAAGGAGGACAGGGGGCTTGATGAGCAGTTCTTC. Its translation: CASKEDRGLDEQFF.

The V gene is TRBV6-1, the J gene TRBJ1-2; 7 bases match TRBD1. The J segment lost 10 bases and the V segment lost 4 bases, leaving 12 bases of the junction unmatched. The CDR3 contains 14 residues. Germline CDR1 MNHNS, CDR2 SASEGT. CDR3 amino acids: CASSGYRGPDSYTF. The CDR3, as DNA: TGTGCCAGCAGTGGGTACAGGGGACCTGATTCCTACACCTTC.

This clone was seen just once. This chain uses TRBV5-6 with TRBJ2-4; D perhaps matches TRBD2 (5 bases). The V end was cut by 3 bases, the J end by 0 bases, with 10 bases between. This CDR3 contains 15 residues. The germline V gene encodes CDR1 SGHDT and CDR2 YYEEEE. The CDR3 nucleotides read TGTGCCAGCAGCTCGGGGAGCCTAGCCAAAAACATTCAGTACTTC. Translated, it gives CASSSGSLAKNIQYF.

The V and J genes are TRBV6-5 and TRBJ2-2; TRBD1 is a possible D gene (6 bases). CDR1 MNHEY and CDR2 SVGAGI come from the germline V gene. The V gene lost 0 bases and the J gene lost 6 bases, with 11 bases spanning the gap. This CDR3 spans 15 amino acids. Written as DNA, the CDR3 is TGTGCCAGCAGTTACTCGAGGGCAGGGGCCGGGGAGCTGTTTTTT. Its translation: CASSYSRAGAGELFF.

This clone appeared many times. The chain couples TRBV29-1 to TRBJ1-1; TRBD1 matches at 9 bases. The CDR3 runs 12 residues. CDR1 and CDR2 from the germline V gene are SQVTM and ANQGSEA. V dropped 5 bases and J dropped 3; count of bases not matched to a gene: 1. Here the CDR3 reads CSVRQGDTEAFF. CDR3 bases: TGCAGCGTTCGACAGGGGGACACTGAAGCTTTCTTT.

This chain connects TRBV2 to TRBJ2-2; D perhaps matches TRBD1 (5 bases). CDR1 is SNHLY and CDR2 is FYNNEI in the germline V gene. V lost 5 bases and J lost 7, with 5 bases in between. The CDR3 is made up of 11 amino acids. CDR3 sequence reads: CASSQGGELFF. The CDR3 DNA sequence: TGTGCCAGCAGTCAGGGCGGGGAGCTGTTTTTT.

The rearrangement uses TRBV11-2 and TRBJ1-2, with 7 positions matching TRBD1. Germline CDR1 and CDR2: SGHAT and FQNNGV. CDR3 length: 13 residues. Trimming removed 4 bases from V and 5 bases from J; junction bases left unmatched: 4. CDR3 coding DNA: TGTGCCAGCAGCTCCGAGGGGGCGTATGGCTACACCTTC. Protein sequence: CASSSEGAYGYTF.

This chain uses TRBV5-4 with TRBJ2-2, with a weak D call TRBD2 (6 bases). The CDR3 covers 15 residues. Germline V lookup: CDR1 SGHNT, CDR2 YYREEE (reference sequence). V dropped 3 bases and J dropped 5 bases, with 14 bases sitting between them. DNA for the CDR3: TGTGCCAGCAGCTCTTGGGACTTTTTGACCGGGGAGCTGTTTTTT. Translated: CASSSWDFLTGELFF. Full variable domain (outside the CDR3, taken from reference TRBV5-4 and TRBJ2-2): ETGVTQSPTHLIKTRGQQVTLRCSSQSGHNTVSWYQQALGQGPQFIFQYYREEENGRGNFPPRFSGLQFPNYSSELNVNALELDDSALYLCASSSWDFLTGELFFGEGSRLTVL.

In DNA form, the CDR3 reads TGTGCCAGCAGCCCCTCATTGGCTAGCGGGAGCTACGAGCAGTACTTC. Amino acids: CASSPSLASGSYEQYF. The V gene is TRBV7-9, the J gene TRBJ2-7; 10 bases line up with TRBD2. Germline V CDR1 and CDR2: SEHNR, FQNEAQ (reference sequence). Losses at the gene ends were 5 bases for V and 3 bases for J; bases not matched to a gene: 10. The CDR3 covers 16 residues.

J is TRBJ2-3 and V is TRBV4-1; a weak D match, TRBD2 (5 bases). Trimming pared 1 base from V and 4 bases from J, leaving 9 bases between. The germline gives CDR1 MGHRA, CDR2 YSYEKL. This CDR3 contains 14 residues. The CDR3 bases are TGCGCCAGCAGCCAAGGGGGAGCCCCAGATACGCAGTATTTT. Translated: CASSQGGAPDTQYF.

A single count supports this clone. The rearrangement uses TRBV5-1 and TRBJ2-1; 10 bases fit TRBD2. This CDR3 is 17 amino acids long. Germline V gene lookup returns CDR1 SGHRS and CDR2 YFSETQ. V lost 3 bases to trimming and J lost 3 bases; unmatched junction nucleotides: 9. CDR3 bases: TGCGCCAGCAGCTGGGACCCACTAGCGGGAAGCTACAATGAGCAGTTCTTC. Translation gives CASSWDPLAGSYNEQFF.

J is TRBJ2-2 and V is TRBV30, with D possibly being TRBD2 (5 bases). The V end was cut by 3 bases, the J end by 2 bases, with 7 bases between. This CDR3 spans 13 amino acids. The germline V gene encodes CDR1 GTSNPN and CDR2 SVGIG (reference sequence). CDR3 protein: CAWRRANTGELFF. CDR3 coding DNA: TGTGCCTGGAGGAGGGCTAACACCGGGGAGCTGTTTTTT.

This clone was recorded once. The chain couples TRBV28 to TRBJ2-1, with 7 bases matching TRBD2. This CDR3 has 14 residues. The germline V gene encodes CDR1 MDHEN and CDR2 SYDVKM. Trimming at V came to 5 bases and at J to 7 bases, leaving 8 bases not matched to a gene. The CDR3 DNA follows: TGTGCCAGCAGTCCGGGGCTAGCGGTGAATGAGCAGTTCTTC. Translation: CASSPGLAVNEQFF. The variable domain in full, completed from reference TRBV28 and TRBJ2-1, reads DVKVTQSSRYLVKRTGEKVFLECVQDMDHENMFWYRQDPGLGLRLIYFSYDVKMKEKGDIPEGYSVSREKKERFSLILESASTNQTSMYLCASSPGLAVNEQFFGPGTRLTVL.

The V and J genes are TRBV5-1 and TRBJ2-2, with 7 bases lining up with TRBD2. Germline values: CDR1 SGHRS, CDR2 YFSETQ. This CDR3 has 16 residues. V dropped 2 bases and J dropped 6; count of bases not matched to a gene: 10. The CDR3 bases are TGCGCCAGCAGCTTTCTGGGCGGGGGTAGCCCCGGGGAGCTGTTTTTT. Translating it yields CASSFLGGGSPGELFF.